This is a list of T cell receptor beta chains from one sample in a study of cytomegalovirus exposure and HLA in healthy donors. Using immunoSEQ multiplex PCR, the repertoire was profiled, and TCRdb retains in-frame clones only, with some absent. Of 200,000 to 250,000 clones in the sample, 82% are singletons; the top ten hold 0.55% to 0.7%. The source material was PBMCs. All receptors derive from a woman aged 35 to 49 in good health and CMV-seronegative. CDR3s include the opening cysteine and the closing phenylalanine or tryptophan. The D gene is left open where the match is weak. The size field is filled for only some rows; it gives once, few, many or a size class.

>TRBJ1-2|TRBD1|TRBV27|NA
TGTGCCAGCAGTTTATACAGGGGCGGAGGCTACACCTTC
CASSLYRGGGYTF
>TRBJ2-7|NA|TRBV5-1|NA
TGCGCCAGCAGCTTGGGAGCCGGGGGTGTCTACGAGCAGTACTTC
CASSLGAGGVYEQYF
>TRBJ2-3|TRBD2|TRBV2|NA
TGTGCCAGCAGTACCAGAGGGACTAGCGGACCCACAGATACGCAGTATTTT
CASSTRGTSGPTDTQYF
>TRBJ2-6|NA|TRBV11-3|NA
TGTGCCAGCAGCTTAAGGACTGCCAACGTCCTGACTTTC
CASSLRTANVLTF
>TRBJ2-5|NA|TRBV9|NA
TGTGCCAGCAGCGTCGCCCCAACAGTACAAGAGACCCAGTACTTC
CASSVAPTVQETQYF
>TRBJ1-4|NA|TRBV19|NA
TGTGCCAGTAGTATCGGAGGCAGGCCAGTTGAAAAACTGTTTTTT
CASSIGGRPVEKLFF
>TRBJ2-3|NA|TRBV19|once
TGTGCCAGTAGTATCTATGCCCCCCCAGATACGCAGTATTTT
CASSIYAPPDTQYF
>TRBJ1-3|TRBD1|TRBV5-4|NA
TGTGCCAGCAGCCCGGGACAGGTGGGAAACACCATATATTTT
CASSPGQVGNTIYF
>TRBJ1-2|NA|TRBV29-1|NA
TGCAGCGTTGAAGGGACAGCCTATGGCTACACCTTC
CSVEGTAYGYTF
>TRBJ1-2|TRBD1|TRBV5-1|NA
TGCGCCAGCAGCCAACAGGGGGAGGTGGGCTACACCTTC
CASSQQGEVGYTF
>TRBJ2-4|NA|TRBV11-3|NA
TGTGCCAGCAGCTTAAGCGAAAACATTCAGTACTTC
CASSLSENIQYF
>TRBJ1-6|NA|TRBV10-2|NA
TGCGCCAGTCACGGGGGGGGGCCTATTCCGAATTCACCCCTCCACTTT
CASHGGGPIPNSPLHF
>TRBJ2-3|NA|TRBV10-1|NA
TGCGCCAGCAGTGAGACAGGGATGACCACAGATACGCAGTATTTT
CASSETGMTTDTQYF
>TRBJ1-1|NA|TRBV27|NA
TGTGCCAGTGGGTGGGGCAGGGCGCGGAACACTGAAGCTTTCTTT
CASGWGRARNTEAFF
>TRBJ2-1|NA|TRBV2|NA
TGTGCCAGCAGTGCTTCGGAGGGTAATGAGCAGTTCTTC
CASSASEGNEQFF
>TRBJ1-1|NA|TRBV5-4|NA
TGTGCCAGCACGGCAGGGCGCTTCAATTTTGACACTGAAGCTTTCTTT
CASTAGRFNFDTEAFF
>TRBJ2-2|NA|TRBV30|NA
TGTGCCTTTTCGACAGCGAACACCGGGGAGCTGTTTTTT
CAFSTANTGELFF
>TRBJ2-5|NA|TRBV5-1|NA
TGCGCCAGCAGCCTGGGGGCGGGGGAGCAGTACTTC
CASSLGAGEQYF
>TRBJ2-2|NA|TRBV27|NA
TGTGCCAGCAGTTTAGGGCAGGGGACCGGGGAGCTGTTTTTT
CASSLGQGTGELFF
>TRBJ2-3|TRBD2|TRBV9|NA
TGTGCCAGCAGCGGACTTCAGGGGACTAGCGGGGTTAGCACAGATACGCAGTATTTT
CASSGLQGTSGVSTDTQYF
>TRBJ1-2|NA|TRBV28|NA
TGTGCCAGCAGTTTAAGCGGGGGCATCTACTATGGCTACACCTTC
CASSLSGGIYYGYTF
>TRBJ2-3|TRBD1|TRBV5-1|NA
TGCGCCAGCAGCTACCGACAGGGAAGCACAGATACGCAGTATTTT
CASSYRQGSTDTQYF
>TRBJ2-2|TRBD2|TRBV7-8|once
TGTGCCAGCAGCCTACCGGGACTAGCGGGGGGGCTCGACACCGGGGAGCTGTTTTTT
CASSLPGLAGGLDTGELFF
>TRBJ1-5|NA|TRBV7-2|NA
TGTGCCAGCAGCCTCGGACTGGATAGCAATCAGCCCCAGCATTTT
CASSLGLDSNQPQHF
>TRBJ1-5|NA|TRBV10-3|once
TGTGCCATCAGTGGATTAGACAAGCAGTCCCGGCCCCAGCATTTT
CAISGLDKQSRPQHF
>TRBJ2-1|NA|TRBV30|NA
TGTGCCTGGAGTTTCGATTGGACTGGTCTTAACAATGAGCAGTTCTTC
CAWSFDWTGLNNEQFF